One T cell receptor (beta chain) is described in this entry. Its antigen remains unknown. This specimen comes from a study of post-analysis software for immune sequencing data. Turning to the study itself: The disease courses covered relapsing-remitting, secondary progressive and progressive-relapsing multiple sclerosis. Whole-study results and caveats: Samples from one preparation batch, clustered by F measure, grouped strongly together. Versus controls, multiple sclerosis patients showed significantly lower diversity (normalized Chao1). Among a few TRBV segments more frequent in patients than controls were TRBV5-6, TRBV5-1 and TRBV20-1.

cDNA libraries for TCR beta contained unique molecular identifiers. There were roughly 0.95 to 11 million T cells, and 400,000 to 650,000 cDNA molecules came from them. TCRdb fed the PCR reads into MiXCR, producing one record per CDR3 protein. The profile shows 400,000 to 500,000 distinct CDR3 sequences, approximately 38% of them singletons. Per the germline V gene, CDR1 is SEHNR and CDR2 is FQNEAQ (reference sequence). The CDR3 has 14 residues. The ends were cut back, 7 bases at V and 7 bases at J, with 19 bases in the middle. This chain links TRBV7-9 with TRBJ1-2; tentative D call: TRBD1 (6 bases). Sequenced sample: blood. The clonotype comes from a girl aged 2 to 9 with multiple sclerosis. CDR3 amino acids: CASTISQGWSGYTF. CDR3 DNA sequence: TGTGCCAGCACCATTTCCCAGGGGTGGAGTGGCTACACCTTC.